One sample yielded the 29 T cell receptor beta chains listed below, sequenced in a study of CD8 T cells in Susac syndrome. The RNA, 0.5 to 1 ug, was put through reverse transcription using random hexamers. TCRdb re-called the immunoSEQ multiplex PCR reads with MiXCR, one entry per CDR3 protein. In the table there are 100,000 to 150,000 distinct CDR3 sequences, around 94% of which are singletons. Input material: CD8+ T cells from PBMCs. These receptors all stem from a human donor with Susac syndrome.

The CDR3 DNA reads as TGCGCCAGCAGCTTAGGACCTACCGGGGGTCCCACTGAAGCTTTCTTT. Translation gives CASSLGPTGGPTEAFF. The chain joins TRBV5-1 to TRBJ1-1, with D tentatively TRBD1 (5 bases). Germline V lookup: CDR1 SGHRS, CDR2 YFSETQ. The CDR3 is 16 amino acids. Trimming shortened V by 2 bases and J by 4 bases, and 18 bases separated the two germline ends.

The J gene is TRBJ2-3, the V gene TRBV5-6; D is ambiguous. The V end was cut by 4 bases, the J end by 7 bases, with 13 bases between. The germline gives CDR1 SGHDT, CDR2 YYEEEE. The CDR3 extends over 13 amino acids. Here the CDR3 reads CASSTASVHTQYF. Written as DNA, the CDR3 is TGTGCCAGCAGCACCGCGTCAGTCCATACGCAGTATTTT.

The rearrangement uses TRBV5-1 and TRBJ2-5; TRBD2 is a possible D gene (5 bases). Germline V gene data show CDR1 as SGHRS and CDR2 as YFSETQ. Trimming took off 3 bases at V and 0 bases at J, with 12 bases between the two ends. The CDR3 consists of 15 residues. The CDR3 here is CASSSLGGYQETQYF. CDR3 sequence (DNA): TGCGCCAGCAGCTCTCTTGGCGGGTACCAAGAGACCCAGTACTTC. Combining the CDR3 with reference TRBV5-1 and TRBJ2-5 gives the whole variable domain KAGVTQTPRYLIKTRGQQVTLSCSPISGHRSVSWYQQTPGQGLQFLFEYFSETQRNKGNFPGRFSGRQFSNSRSEMNVSTLELGDSALYLCASSSLGGYQETQYFGPGTRLLVL.

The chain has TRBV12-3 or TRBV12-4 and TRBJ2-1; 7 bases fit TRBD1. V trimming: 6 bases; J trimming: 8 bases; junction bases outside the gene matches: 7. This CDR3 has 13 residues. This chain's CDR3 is CASSENRGDEQFF. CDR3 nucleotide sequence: TGTGCCAGCAGCGAAAACAGGGGTGATGAGCAGTTCTTC.

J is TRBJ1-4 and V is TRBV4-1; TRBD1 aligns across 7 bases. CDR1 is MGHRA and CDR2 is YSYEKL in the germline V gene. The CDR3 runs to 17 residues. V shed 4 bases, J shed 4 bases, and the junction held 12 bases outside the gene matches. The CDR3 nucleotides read TGCGCCAGCAGCCGAGAGCCTCCGGGACAGTATAATGAAAAACTGTTTTTT. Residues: CASSREPPGQYNEKLFF.

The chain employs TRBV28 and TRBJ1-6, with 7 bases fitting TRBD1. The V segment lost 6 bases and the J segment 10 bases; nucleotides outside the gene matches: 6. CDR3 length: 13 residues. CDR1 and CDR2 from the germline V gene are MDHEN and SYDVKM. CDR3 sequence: CASSDRVGSPLHF. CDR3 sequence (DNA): TGTGCCAGCAGCGACAGGGTGGGATCACCCCTCCACTTT.

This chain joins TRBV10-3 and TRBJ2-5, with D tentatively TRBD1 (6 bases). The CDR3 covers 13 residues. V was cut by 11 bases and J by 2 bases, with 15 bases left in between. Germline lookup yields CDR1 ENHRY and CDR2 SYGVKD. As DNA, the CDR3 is TGTGCCTCCAATGGGGGCAAACAAGAGACCCAGTACTTC. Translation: CASNGGKQETQYF.

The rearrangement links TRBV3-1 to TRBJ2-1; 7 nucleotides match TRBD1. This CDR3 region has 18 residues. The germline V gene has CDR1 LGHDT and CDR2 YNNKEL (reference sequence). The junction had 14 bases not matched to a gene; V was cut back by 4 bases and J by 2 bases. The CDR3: CASSLTLNDRATYNEQFF. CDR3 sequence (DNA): TGTGCCAGCAGCCTTACACTGAACGACAGGGCGACCTACAATGAGCAGTTCTTC.

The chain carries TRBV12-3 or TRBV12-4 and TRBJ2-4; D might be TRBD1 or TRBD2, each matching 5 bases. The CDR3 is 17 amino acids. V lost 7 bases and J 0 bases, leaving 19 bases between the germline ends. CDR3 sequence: CASNNAEGCEAKNIQYF. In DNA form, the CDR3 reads TGTGCCAGCAACAACGCTGAGGGGTGTGAAGCCAAAAACATTCAGTACTTC.

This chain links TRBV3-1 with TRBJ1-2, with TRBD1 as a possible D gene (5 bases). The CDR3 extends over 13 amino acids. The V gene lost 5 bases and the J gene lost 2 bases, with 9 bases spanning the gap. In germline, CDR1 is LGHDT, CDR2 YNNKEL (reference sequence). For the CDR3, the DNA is TGTGCCAGCAGCGAAGGGGAGAACTATGGCTACACCTTC. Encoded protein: CASSEGENYGYTF.

The CDR3 nucleotides read TGTGCCAGCAGCAGCCGACAAAGGGATGAGCAGTTCTTC. Encoded protein: CASSSRQRDEQFF. The chain joins TRBV9 to TRBJ2-1; D uncertain. The CDR3 is 13 amino acids. Between the trimmed V and J ends, which lost 4 bases and 8 bases, there was a span of 13 bases. CDR1 is SGDLS and CDR2 is YYNGEE in the germline V gene.

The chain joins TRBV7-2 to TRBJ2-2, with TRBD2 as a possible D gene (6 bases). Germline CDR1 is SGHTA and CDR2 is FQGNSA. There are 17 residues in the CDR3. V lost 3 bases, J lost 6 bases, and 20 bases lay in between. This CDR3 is CASSFFRLGRTPGELFF. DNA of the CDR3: TGTGCCAGCAGCTTCTTCCGACTCGGGAGAACCCCCGGGGAGCTGTTTTTT.

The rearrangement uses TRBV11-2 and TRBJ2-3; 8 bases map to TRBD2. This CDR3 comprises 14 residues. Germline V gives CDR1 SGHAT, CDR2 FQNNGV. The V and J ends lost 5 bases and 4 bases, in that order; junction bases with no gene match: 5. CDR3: CASSQGLGADTQYF. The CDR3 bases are TGTGCCAGCAGCCAGGGACTAGGCGCAGATACGCAGTATTTT.

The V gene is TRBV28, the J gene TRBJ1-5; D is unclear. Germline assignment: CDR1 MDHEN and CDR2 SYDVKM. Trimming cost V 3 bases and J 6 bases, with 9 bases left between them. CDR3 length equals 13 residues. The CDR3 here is CASSFGWGQPQHF. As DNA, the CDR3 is TGTGCCAGCAGTTTCGGCTGGGGTCAGCCCCAGCATTTT.

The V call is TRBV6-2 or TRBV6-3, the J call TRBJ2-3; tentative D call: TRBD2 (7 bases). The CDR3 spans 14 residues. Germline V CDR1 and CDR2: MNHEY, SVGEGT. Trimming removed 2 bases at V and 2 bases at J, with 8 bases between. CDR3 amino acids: CASSYGGATDTQYF. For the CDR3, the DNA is TGTGCCAGCAGTTACGGGGGGGCCACAGATACGCAGTATTTT.

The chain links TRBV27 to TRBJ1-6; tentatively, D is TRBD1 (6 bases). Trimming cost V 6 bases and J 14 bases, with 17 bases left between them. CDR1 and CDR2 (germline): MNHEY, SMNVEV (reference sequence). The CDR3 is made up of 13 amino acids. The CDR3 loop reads CASRELGGRTLHF. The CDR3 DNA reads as TGTGCCAGCAGGGAACTGGGGGGCAGAACCCTCCACTTT.

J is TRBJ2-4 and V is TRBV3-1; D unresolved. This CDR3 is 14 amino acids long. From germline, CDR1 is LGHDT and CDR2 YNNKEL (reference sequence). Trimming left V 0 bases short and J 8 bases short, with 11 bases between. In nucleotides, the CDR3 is TGTGCCAGCAGCCAAGAAAGTTTTGTGGACATTCAGTACTTC. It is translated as CASSQESFVDIQYF.

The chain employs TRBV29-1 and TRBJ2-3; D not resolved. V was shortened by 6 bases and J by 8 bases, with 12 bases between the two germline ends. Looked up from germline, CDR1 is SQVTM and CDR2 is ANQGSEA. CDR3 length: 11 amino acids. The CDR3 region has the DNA TGCAGCGTCGCACGGAAGGCTACGCAGTATTTT. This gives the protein CSVARKATQYF.

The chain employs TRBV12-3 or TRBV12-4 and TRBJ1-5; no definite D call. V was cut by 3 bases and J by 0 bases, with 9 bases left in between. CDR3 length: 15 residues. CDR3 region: CASSFQVHSNQPQHF. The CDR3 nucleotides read TGTGCCAGCAGTTTTCAGGTGCATAGCAATCAGCCCCAGCATTTT.

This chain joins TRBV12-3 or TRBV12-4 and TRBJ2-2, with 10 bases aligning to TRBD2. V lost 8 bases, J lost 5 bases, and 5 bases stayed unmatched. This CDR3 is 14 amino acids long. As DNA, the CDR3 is TGTGCCAGCTCTAGCGGGAGCCCGACCGGGGAGCTGTTTTTT. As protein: CASSSGSPTGELFF.

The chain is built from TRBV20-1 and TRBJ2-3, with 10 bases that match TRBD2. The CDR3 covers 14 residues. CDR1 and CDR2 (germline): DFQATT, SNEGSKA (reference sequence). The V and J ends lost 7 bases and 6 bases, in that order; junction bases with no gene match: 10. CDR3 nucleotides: TGCAGTGTTAAGCAAGCGGGAGGGCCTGATACGCAGTATTTT. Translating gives CSVKQAGGPDTQYF.

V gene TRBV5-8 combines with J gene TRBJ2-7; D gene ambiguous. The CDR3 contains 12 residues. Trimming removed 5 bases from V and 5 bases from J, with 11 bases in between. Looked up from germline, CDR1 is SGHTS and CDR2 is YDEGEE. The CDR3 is CASSLSGDEQYF. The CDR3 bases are TGTGCCAGCAGTTTATCCGGTGACGAGCAGTACTTC.

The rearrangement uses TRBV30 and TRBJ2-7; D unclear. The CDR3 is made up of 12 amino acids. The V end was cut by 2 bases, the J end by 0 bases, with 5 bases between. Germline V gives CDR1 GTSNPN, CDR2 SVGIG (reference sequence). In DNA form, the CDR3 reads TGTGCCTGGAGTCCTTCCTCCTACGAGCAGTACTTC. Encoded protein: CAWSPSSYEQYF. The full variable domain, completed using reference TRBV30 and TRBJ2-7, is SQTIHQWPATLVQPVGSPLSLECTVEGTSNPNLYWYRQAAGRGLQLLFYSVGIGQISSEVPQNLSASRPQDRQFILSSKKLLLSDSGFYLCAWSPSSYEQYFGPGTRLTVT.

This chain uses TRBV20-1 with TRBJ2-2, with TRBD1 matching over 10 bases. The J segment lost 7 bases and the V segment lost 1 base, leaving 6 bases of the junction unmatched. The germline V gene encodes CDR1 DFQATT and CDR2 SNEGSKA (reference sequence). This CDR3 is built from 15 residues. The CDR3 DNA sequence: TGCAGTGCTAGAGTCGGGACAGGGGATCACGGGGAGCTGTTTTTT. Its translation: CSARVGTGDHGELFF.

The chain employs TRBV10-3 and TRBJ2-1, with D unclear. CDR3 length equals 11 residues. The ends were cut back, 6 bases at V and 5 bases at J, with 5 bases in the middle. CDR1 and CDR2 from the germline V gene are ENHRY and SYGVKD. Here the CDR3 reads CAISLNNEQFF. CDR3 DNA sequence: TGTGCCATCAGCTTAAACAATGAGCAGTTCTTC.

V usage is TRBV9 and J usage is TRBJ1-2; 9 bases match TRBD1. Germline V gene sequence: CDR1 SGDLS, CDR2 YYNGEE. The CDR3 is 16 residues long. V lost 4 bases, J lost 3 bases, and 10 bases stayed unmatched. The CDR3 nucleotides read TGTGCCAGCAGCTCGTCCGGGACAGGGTCCCACTATGGCTACACCTTC. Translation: CASSSSGTGSHYGYTF.

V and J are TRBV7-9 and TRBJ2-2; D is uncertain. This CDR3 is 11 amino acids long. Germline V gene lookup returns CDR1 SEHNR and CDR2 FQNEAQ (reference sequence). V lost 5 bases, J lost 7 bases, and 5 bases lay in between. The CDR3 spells CASSPVGELFF. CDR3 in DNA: TGTGCCAGCAGCCCCGTCGGGGAGCTGTTTTTT.

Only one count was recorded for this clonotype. The CDR3 here is CASSLAPINQPQHF. The CDR3 DNA sequence: TGTGCCAGCAGTTTAGCGCCAATTAATCAGCCCCAGCATTTT. This chain uses TRBV12-3 or TRBV12-4 with TRBJ1-5; D is unclear. V lost 0 bases and J lost 4, with 7 bases in between. CDR3 length equals 14 residues.

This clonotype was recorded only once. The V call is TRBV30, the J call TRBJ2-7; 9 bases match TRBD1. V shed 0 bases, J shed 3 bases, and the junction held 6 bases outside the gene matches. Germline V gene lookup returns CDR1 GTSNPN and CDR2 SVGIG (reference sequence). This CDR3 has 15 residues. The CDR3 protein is CAWSVLRTGDYEQYF. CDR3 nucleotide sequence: TGTGCCTGGAGTGTACTCCGGACAGGGGACTACGAGCAGTACTTC.